The sequence of this T cell receptor (beta chain) was determined in a study of regulatory T cells in long-lasting Graves disease. Through Arm-PCR of CDR3 regions and iRepertoire HTBI primers, TCR beta libraries were built. TCRdb independently ran MiXCR on the multiplex PCR reads; one entry per CDR3 protein. The sample records fewer than 450,000 distinct CDR3 sequences, around 21% being singletons. Documented time point: persistent/refractory GD, antithyroid drugs over 5 years with positive TRAb. PBMC RNA served as the TCR library source. On this clonotype itself: Just one base apart from a much larger clone, this may be a read error.

The CDR3 consists of 13 residues. The germline CDR1 and CDR2 sequences are SGHRS and YFSETQ. Specimen: peripheral blood mononuclear cells (PBMCs), collected when the disease was refractory, from a patient treated with antithyroid drugs. V and J are TRBV5-1 and TRBJ2-2; D tentatively fits TRBD1 or TRBD2 (5 bases each). The sequence derives from a female donor with Graves disease. The CDR3 sequence is CASSREGTGEPFF. The CDR3 DNA follows: TGCGCCAGCAGCCGCGAGGGGACCGGGGAGCCGTTTTTT. The full variable domain, with the rest looked up from reference TRBV5-1 and TRBJ2-2, is KAGVTQTPRYLIKTRGQQVTLSCSPISGHRSVSWYQQTPGQGLQFLFEYFSETQRNKGNFPGRFSGRQFSNSRSEMNVSTLELGDSALYLCASSREGTGEPFFGEGSRLTVL.